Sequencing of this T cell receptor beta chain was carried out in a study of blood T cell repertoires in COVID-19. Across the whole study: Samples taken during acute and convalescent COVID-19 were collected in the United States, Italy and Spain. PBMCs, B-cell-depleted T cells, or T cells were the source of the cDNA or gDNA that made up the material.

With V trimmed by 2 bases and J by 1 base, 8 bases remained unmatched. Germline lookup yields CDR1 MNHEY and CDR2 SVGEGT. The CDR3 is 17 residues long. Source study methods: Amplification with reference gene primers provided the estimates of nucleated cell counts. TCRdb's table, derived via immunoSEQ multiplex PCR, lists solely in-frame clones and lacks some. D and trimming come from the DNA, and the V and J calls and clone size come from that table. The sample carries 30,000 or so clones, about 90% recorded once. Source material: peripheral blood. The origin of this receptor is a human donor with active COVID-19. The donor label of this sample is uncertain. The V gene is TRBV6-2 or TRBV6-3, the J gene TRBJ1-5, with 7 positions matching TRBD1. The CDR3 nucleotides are TGTGCCAGCAGTTACCCTATCGAGGGGGCCAGCAATCAGCCCCAGCATTTT. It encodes CASSYPIEGASNQPQHF.